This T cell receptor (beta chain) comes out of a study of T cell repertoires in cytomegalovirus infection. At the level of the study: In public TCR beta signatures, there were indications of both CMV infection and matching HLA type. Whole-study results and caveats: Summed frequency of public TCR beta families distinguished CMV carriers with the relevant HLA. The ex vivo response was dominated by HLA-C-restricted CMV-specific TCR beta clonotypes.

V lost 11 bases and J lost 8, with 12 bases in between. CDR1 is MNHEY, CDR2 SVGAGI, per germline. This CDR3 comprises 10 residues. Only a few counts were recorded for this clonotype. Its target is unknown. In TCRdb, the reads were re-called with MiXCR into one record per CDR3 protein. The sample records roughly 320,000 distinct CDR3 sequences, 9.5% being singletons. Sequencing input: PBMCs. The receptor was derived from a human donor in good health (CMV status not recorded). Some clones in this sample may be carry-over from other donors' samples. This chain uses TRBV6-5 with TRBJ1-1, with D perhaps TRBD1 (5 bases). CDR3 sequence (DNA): TGTGCCTGCGGGGCCTCGGAAGCTTTCTTT. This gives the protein CACGASEAFF.